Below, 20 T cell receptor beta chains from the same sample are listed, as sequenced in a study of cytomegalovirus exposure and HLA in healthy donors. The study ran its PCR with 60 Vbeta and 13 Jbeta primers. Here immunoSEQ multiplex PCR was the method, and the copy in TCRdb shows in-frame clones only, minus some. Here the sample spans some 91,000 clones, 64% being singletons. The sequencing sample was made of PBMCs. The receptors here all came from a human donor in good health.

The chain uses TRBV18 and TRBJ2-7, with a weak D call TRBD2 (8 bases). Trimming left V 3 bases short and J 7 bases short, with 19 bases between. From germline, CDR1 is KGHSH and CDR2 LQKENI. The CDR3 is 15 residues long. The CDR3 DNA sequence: TGTGCCAGCTCACCCAATCGACAGGGCGGGAGGGAGCAGTACTTC. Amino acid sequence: CASSPNRQGGREQYF.

As DNA, the CDR3 is TGTGCCAGCAGAGGTGTATGGGCAATCTATGGCTACACCTTC. As protein: CASRGVWAIYGYTF. This chain links TRBV2 with TRBJ1-2; no firm D call. This CDR3 is 14 amino acids long. Trimming took 6 bases from V and 4 from J, leaving 15 bases between them. The germline V gene has CDR1 SNHLY and CDR2 FYNNEI.

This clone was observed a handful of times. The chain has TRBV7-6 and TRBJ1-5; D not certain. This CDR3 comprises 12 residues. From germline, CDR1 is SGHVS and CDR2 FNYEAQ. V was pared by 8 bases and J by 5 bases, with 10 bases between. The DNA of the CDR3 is TGTGCCAGCTCAACTAATGATCAGCCCCAGCATTTT. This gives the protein CASSTNDQPQHF.

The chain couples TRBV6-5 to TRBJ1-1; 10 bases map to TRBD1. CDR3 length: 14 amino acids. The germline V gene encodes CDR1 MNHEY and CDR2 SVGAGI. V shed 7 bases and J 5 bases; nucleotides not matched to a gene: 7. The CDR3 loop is CASTPPGQGTEAFF. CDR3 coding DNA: TGTGCCAGCACCCCCCCGGGACAGGGGACTGAAGCTTTCTTT.

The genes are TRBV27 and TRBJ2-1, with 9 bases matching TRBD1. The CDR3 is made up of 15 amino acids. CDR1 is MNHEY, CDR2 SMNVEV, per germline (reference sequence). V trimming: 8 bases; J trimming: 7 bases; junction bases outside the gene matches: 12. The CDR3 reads CASGSTTGGGNEQFF. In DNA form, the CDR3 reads TGTGCCAGCGGTAGTACGACAGGGGGTGGGAATGAGCAGTTCTTC.

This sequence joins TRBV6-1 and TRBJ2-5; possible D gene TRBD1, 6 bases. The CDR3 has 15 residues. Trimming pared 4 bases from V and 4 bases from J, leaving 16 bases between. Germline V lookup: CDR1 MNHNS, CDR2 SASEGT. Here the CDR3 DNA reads TGTGCCAGCAGTGTACAGGGATTGGTCGGAGAGACCCAGTACTTC. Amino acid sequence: CASSVQGLVGETQYF.

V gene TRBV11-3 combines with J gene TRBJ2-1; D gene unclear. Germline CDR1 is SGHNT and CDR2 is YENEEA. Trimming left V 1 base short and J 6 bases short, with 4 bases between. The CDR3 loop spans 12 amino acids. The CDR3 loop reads CASSLGSNEQFF. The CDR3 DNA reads TGTGCCAGCAGCTTAGGCAGCAATGAGCAGTTCTTC.

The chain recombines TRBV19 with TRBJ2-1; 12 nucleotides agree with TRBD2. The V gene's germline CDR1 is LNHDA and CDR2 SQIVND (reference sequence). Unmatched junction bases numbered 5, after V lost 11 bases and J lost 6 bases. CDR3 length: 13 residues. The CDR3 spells CAAGLAGSNEQFF. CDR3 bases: TGTGCCGCAGGACTAGCGGGGTCCAATGAGCAGTTCTTC.

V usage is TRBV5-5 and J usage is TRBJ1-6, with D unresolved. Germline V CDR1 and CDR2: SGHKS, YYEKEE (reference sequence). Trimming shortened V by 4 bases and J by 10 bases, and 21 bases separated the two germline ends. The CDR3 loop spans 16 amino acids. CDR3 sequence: CASSPGLTLRESPLHF. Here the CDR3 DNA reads TGTGCCAGCAGCCCAGGACTGACGTTAAGGGAGTCACCCCTCCACTTT.

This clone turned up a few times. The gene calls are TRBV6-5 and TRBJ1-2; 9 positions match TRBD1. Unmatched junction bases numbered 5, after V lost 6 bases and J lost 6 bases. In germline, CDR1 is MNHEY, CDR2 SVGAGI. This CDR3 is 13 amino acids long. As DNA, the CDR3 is TGTGCCAGCAGGTCTCGACAGGGGGATGGCTACACCTTC. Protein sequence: CASRSRQGDGYTF.

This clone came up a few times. CDR3 DNA: TGCGCCAGCAGCCAAGCCCAGGGAATAAACAATGAGCAGTTCTTC. This translates into CASSQAQGINNEQFF. J is TRBJ2-1 and V is TRBV4-3; perhaps TRBD1 as D (5 bases). The CDR3 covers 15 residues. V gave up 1 base and J gave up 5 bases, with 12 bases separating them. Germline loops: CDR1 LGHNA, CDR2 YSLEER.

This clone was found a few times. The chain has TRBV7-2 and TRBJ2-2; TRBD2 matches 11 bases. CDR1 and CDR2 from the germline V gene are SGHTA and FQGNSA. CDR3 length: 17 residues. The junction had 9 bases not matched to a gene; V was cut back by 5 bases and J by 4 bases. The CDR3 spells CASSRYSGGAGTGELFF. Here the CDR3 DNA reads TGTGCCAGCAGCCGTTATAGCGGGGGGGCGGGCACCGGGGAGCTGTTTTTT.

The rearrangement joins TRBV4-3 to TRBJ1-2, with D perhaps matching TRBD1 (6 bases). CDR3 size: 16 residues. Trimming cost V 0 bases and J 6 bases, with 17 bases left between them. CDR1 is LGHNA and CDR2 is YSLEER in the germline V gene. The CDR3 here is CASSQDLVKTGDGYTF. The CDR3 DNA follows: TGCGCCAGCAGCCAAGATCTAGTAAAGACAGGCGATGGCTACACCTTC.

The CDR3 nucleotides read TGTGCCAGCAGCTGGGGAGGGACCTCGATCACAGATACGCAGTATTTT. It is translated as CASSWGGTSITDTQYF. This rearrangement joins TRBV5-5 to TRBJ2-3, with TRBD2 identical over 7 bases. CDR1 and CDR2 from the germline V gene are SGHKS and YYEKEE (reference sequence). With V trimmed by 3 bases and J by 2 bases, 9 bases remained unmatched. The CDR3 contains 16 residues.

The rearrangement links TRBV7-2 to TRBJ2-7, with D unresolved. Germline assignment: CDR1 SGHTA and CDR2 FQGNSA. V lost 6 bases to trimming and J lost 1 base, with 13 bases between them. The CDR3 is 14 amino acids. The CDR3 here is CASSSPVSSYEQYF. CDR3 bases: TGTGCCAGCAGTTCTCCCGTCAGTTCCTACGAGCAGTACTTC. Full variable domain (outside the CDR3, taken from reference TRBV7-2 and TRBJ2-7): GAGVSQSPSNKVTEKGKDVELRCDPISGHTALYWYRQSLGQGLEFLIYFQGNSAPDKSGLPSDRFSAERTGGSVSTLTIQRTQQEDSAVYLCASSSPVSSYEQYFGPGTRLTVT.

CDR3 sequence (DNA): TGTGCCAGCAGCTTACGTTTAGCCGGAAACACCATATATTTT. Protein: CASSLRLAGNTIYF. The chain carries TRBV11-3 and TRBJ1-3; no clear D gene. V was shortened by 2 bases and J by 4 bases, with 9 bases between the two germline ends. Germline assignment: CDR1 SGHNT and CDR2 YENEEA. CDR3 size: 14 residues.

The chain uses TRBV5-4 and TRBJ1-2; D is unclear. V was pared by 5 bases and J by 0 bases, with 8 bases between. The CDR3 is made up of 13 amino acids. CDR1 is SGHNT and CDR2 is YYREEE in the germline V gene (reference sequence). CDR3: CASRSLANYGYTF. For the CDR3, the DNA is TGTGCCAGCAGATCACTAGCTAACTATGGCTACACCTTC.

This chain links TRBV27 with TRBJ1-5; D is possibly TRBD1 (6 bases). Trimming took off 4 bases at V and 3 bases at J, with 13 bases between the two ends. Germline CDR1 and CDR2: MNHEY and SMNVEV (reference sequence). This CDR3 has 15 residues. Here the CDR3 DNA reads TGTGCCAGCAGTTCATTCGGACAGAACAATCAGCCCCAGCATTTT. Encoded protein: CASSSFGQNNQPQHF.

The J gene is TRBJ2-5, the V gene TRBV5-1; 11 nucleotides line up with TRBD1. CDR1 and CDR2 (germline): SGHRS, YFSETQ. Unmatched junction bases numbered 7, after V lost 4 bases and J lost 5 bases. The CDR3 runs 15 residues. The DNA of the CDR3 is TGCGCCAGCAGCCTGCCGGACAGGGGGCGGGAGACCCAGTACTTC. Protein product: CASSLPDRGRETQYF.

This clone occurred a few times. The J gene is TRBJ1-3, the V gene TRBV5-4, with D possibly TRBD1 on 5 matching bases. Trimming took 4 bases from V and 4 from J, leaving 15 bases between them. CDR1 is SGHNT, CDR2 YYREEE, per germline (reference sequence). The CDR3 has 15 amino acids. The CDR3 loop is CASSVVGTGGNTIYF. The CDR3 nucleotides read TGTGCCAGCAGCGTGGTGGGAACAGGCGGAAACACCATATATTTT. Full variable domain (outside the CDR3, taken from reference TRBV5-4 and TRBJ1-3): ETGVTQSPTHLIKTRGQQVTLRCSSQSGHNTVSWYQQALGQGPQFIFQYYREEENGRGNFPPRFSGLQFPNYSSELNVNALELDDSALYLCASSVVGTGGNTIYFGEGSWLTVV.